The rows below give T cell receptor beta chains drawn from one sample of a study of T cell repertoires in cytomegalovirus infection. TCRdb redid the calling of the reads with MiXCR, one entry per CDR3 protein. The data hold more than 30,000 distinct CDR3 sequences, with 40% to 65% observed a single time. No antigen has been identified for these receptors. Sequences were derived from CD8+ T cells from cultured PBMCs, sampled from culture after CMV antigen stimulation. These receptors all come from a human donor in good health (CMV status not recorded). Some clones in this sample may be carry-over from other donors' samples. Both conserved end residues are trimmed from each CDR3.

V: TRBV10-2
J: TRBJ2-1
CDR3: ASSGTSGSSYNEQF

V: TRBV28
J: TRBJ2-3
CDR3: ASTPGLEGPQWSTDTQY

V: TRBV7-9
J: TRBJ2-2
CDR3: ASSLGGTAYLNTGELF

V: TRBV4-2
J: TRBJ1-1
CDR3: ASSQIDGNTEAF

V: TRBV29-1
J: TRBJ1-2
CDR3: SVERPGGAGVYGYT

V: TRBV11-2
J: TRBJ2-1
CDR3: ASSLVWTGGAKGYNEQF

V: TRBV12-3/TRBV12-4
J: TRBJ1-6
CDR3: ASTRGGQGNSPLH

V: TRBV12-5
J: TRBJ2-1
CDR3: ASGPTGAYEQF

V: TRBV12-3/TRBV12-4
J: TRBJ2-1
CDR3: ATAGDEQF

V: TRBV28
J: TRBJ2-1
CDR3: ASRSGGTYNEQF

V: TRBV7-9
J: TRBJ1-2
CDR3: ASSYGTVEYYGYT

V: TRBV11-2
J: TRBJ2-3
CDR3: ASSALELGTDTQY

V: TRBV27
J: TRBJ2-7
CDR3: ASSLLHPGQGVYEQY

V: TRBV6-5
J: TRBJ2-4
CDR3: ASRPLRTSGKGNIQY

V: TRBV27
J: TRBJ1-4
CDR3: ASSLSEFLNEKLF

V: TRBV19
J: TRBJ1-1
CDR3: ASSINWATNTEAF

V: TRBV18
J: TRBJ1-3
CDR3: ASSPSSGNTIY

V: TRBV12-3/TRBV12-4
J: TRBJ1-6
CDR3: ASSLIGQYSPLH

V: TRBV5-4
J: TRBJ2-7
CDR3: ASSHGGGKMEQY

V: TRBV6-5
J: TRBJ2-2
CDR3: ASSRGRTNTGELF

V: TRBV9
J: TRBJ1-6
CDR3: ASSGGTGGSPLH

V: TRBV20-1
J: TRBJ2-3
CDR3: SAPWREEGDTQY

V: TRBV24-1
J: TRBJ2-3
CDR3: ATSDWQGFTDTQY

V: TRBV7-4
J: TRBJ1-1
CDR3: ASSFLQGAF

V: TRBV10-3
J: TRBJ1-1
CDR3: AATGPSSTEAF

V: TRBV12-3/TRBV12-4
J: TRBJ1-2
CDR3: ASGGTRGYT

V: TRBV5-1
J: TRBJ2-7
CDR3: ASSFRDGSYEQY

V: TRBV7-8
J: TRBJ2-2
CDR3: AHWGETGELF

V: TRBV11-2
J: TRBJ2-7
CDR3: ASSLPGGWEQY

V: TRBV19
J: TRBJ2-5
CDR3: ASKVGSGDQETQY

V: TRBV10-3
J: TRBJ2-2
CDR3: AIATGAYTGELF

V: TRBV10-3
J: TRBJ2-7
CDR3: AISEGTVFPYEQY

V: TRBV7-6
J: TRBJ2-5
CDR3: ASSPRGEETQY

V: TRBV7-8
J: TRBJ2-7
CDR3: ASSSSVEGGLPYEQY

V: TRBV7-8
J: TRBJ2-7
CDR3: ASSLETSSYEQY

V: TRBV6-5
J: TRBJ1-2
CDR3: ASRTTGKGYT

V: TRBV6-1
J: TRBJ1-2
CDR3: ASSEKTGLDGYT

V: TRBV10-3
J: TRBJ2-2
CDR3: AISDLPPGELF

V: TRBV4-1
J: TRBJ2-7
CDR3: ASSQEGAGTRNEQY

V: TRBV4-2
J: TRBJ2-7
CDR3: ASSTPIAGGADEQY

V: TRBV7-2
J: TRBJ2-7
CDR3: ASSRPRVAGFYEQY

V: TRBV7-9
J: TRBJ2-1
CDR3: ASSLSTGDGSSYNEQF

V: TRBV7-8
J: TRBJ2-3
CDR3: ASSLRTGPSTDTQY

V: TRBV6-2/TRBV6-3
J: TRBJ2-7
CDR3: ASSSPQGFTYEQY

V: TRBV7-9
J: TRBJ1-2
CDR3: ASSLLGRADT

V: TRBV27
J: TRBJ2-6
CDR3: ASSLAVTNSGANVLT

V: TRBV2
J: TRBJ1-4
CDR3: ASSEGGTPPESLF

V: TRBV7-3
J: TRBJ2-1
CDR3: ASSSDRFISYNEQF

V: TRBV6-5
J: TRBJ1-3
CDR3: ASSSGTSSGNTIY